What follows are 31 T cell receptor beta chains derived from one specimen sequenced in a study of long-term antiretroviral therapy in people with HIV. The immunoSEQ assay was v3.0, run at survey level. The data were produced by immunoSEQ multiplex PCR, yet TCRdb's version contains in-frame clones alone and is incomplete. The top ten hold around 4.7% of the sample, which has about 43,000 clones, more than 75% seen once. This specimen consisted of unsorted PBMCs, obtained 0.1 years before starting antiretroviral therapy. All receptors come from a woman aged 45-65 years with HIV.

The CDR3, as DNA: TGTGCCAGCAGCTTACCGGGACAGGGGGCTACCGGGGAGCTGTTTTTT. Amino acids: CASSLPGQGATGELFF. The chain links TRBV5-4 to TRBJ2-2; 12 positions match TRBD1. With 2 bases clipped from V and 5 bases from J, the junction kept 4 bases outside the gene matches. The CDR3 loop spans 16 amino acids. Germline CDR1 reads SGHNT; CDR2 reads YYREEE (reference sequence).

The chain links TRBV5-1 to TRBJ1-1; D uncertain. This CDR3 region has 16 residues. Germline V gives CDR1 SGHRS, CDR2 YFSETQ. With 4 bases removed from V and 0 bases from J, the gap between germline ends came to 16 bases. The CDR3 DNA follows: TGCGCCAGCAGCCACCCCTCCGGACCGCTGAACACTGAAGCTTTCTTT. This sequence encodes CASSHPSGPLNTEAFF.

The chain joins TRBV25-1 to TRBJ1-1, with TRBD1 as a possible D gene (5 bases). V shed 0 bases and J shed 6 bases, with 17 bases lying between them. Germline V gene data show CDR1 as MGHDK and CDR2 as SYGVNS. CDR3 length: 16 amino acids. CDR3 amino acids: CASSEYFGGDSSEAFF. The CDR3 bases are TGTGCCAGCAGTGAATACTTTGGAGGGGATTCTTCTGAAGCTTTCTTT.

The chain carries TRBV9 and TRBJ1-1; TRBD1 matches 8 bases. Germline V gives CDR1 SGDLS, CDR2 YYNGEE. CDR3 length: 15 amino acids. The V and J ends lost 3 bases and 0 bases, in that order; junction bases with no gene match: 4. Here the CDR3 DNA reads TGTGCCAGCAGCGGCGACAGGGGTCTGAACACTGAAGCTTTCTTT. Protein product: CASSGDRGLNTEAFF. Full variable domain (missing parts from reference TRBV9 and TRBJ1-1): DSGVTQTPKHLITATGQRVTLRCSPRSGDLSVYWYQQSLDQGLQFLIQYYNGEERAKGNILERFSAQQFPDLHSELNLSSLELGDSALYFCASSGDRGLNTEAFFGQGTRLTVV.

The chain links TRBV11-2 to TRBJ2-2; D could derive from TRBD1 or TRBD2 (5 bases each). The germline CDR1 and CDR2 sequences are SGHAT and FQNNGV. This CDR3 is 15 amino acids long. V lost 3 bases and J 7 bases, leaving 15 bases between the germline ends. CDR3 in amino acids: CASSFKNWGNGELFF. CDR3 sequence (DNA): TGTGCCAGCAGCTTTAAAAATTGGGGGAACGGGGAGCTGTTTTTT. Full variable domain (missing parts from reference TRBV11-2 and TRBJ2-2): EAGVAQSPRYKIIEKRQSVAFWCNPISGHATLYWYQQILGQGPKLLIQFQNNGVVDDSQLPKDRFSAERLKGVDSTLKIQPAKLEDSAVYLCASSFKNWGNGELFFGEGSRLTVL.

The sample holds a few counts of this clone. The chain carries TRBV9 and TRBJ1-6; D is perhaps TRBD1 (5 bases). CDR3 size: 15 residues. V was shortened by 0 bases and J by 7 bases, with 11 bases between the two germline ends. CDR1 is SGDLS and CDR2 is YYNGEE in the germline V gene. In nucleotides, the CDR3 is TGTGCCAGCAGCGTAGCTCGGGGCCCAAATTCACCCCTCCACTTT. Its translation is CASSVARGPNSPLHF.

This chain joins TRBV11-2 and TRBJ2-3, with TRBD2 matching over 7 bases. CDR1 and CDR2 (germline): SGHAT, FQNNGV. V gave up 1 base and J gave up 5 bases; unmatched junction bases: 3. The CDR3 runs to 14 residues. CDR3 sequence: CASSLVGEGDTQYF. The CDR3 DNA sequence: TGTGCCAGCAGCTTAGTCGGGGAGGGAGATACGCAGTATTTT.

This clone was found a few times. V and J are TRBV7-9 and TRBJ1-4; D call uncertain. CDR1 SEHNR and CDR2 FQNEAQ come from the germline V gene (reference sequence). The CDR3 extends over 15 amino acids. V lost 1 base and J lost 0, with 6 bases in between. CDR3 protein: CASSLEAATNEKLFF. CDR3 nucleotide sequence: TGTGCCAGCAGCTTAGAAGCAGCAACTAATGAAAAACTGTTTTTT.

The V call is TRBV9, the J call TRBJ1-2, with 8 bases that match TRBD1. CDR3 length: 19 amino acids. V trimming: 0 bases; J trimming: 2 bases; junction bases outside the gene matches: 15. Germline V gives CDR1 SGDLS, CDR2 YYNGEE. The CDR3 region has the DNA TGTGCCAGCAGCGTAGGCCATAAAGGACAGGGACTGGCCAACTATGGCTACACCTTC. It codes for CASSVGHKGQGLANYGYTF. The full variable domain, rest sourced from reference TRBV9 and TRBJ1-2, is DSGVTQTPKHLITATGQRVTLRCSPRSGDLSVYWYQQSLDQGLQFLIQYYNGEERAKGNILERFSAQQFPDLHSELNLSSLELGDSALYFCASSVGHKGQGLANYGYTFGSGTRLTVV.

This clone appeared once. The rearrangement joins TRBV7-2 to TRBJ1-4; no definite D call. V dropped 5 bases and J dropped 3 bases, with 10 bases sitting between them. The CDR3 consists of 14 residues. Germline V gives CDR1 SGHTA, CDR2 FQGNSA. DNA for the CDR3: TGTGCCAGCAGCCAAGACACCTCTAATGAAAAACTGTTTTTT. It translates to CASSQDTSNEKLFF.

The CDR3: CAGGRLKLDEQYF. The CDR3 DNA reads as TGTGCCGGGGGACGACTGAAGTTGGACGAGCAGTACTTC. The chain employs TRBV30 and TRBJ2-7; tentatively, D is TRBD1 or TRBD2 (5 bases each). CDR1 and CDR2 (germline): GTSNPN, SVGIG (reference sequence). The ends were cut back, 8 bases at V and 5 bases at J, with 19 bases in the middle. The CDR3 runs to 13 residues.

Only one count was recorded for this clone. The chain carries TRBV5-5 and TRBJ1-1; D call uncertain. The length of the CDR3 is 11 residues. Trimming took off 5 bases at V and 4 bases at J, with 6 bases between the two ends. Germline assignment: CDR1 SGHKS and CDR2 YYEKEE (reference sequence). Here the CDR3 DNA reads TGTGCCAGCAGTCCGGGCACTGAAGCTTTCTTT. Its protein is CASSPGTEAFF.

The chain is built from TRBV6-5 and TRBJ1-6; 7 bases align to TRBD1. This CDR3 region has 15 residues. Looked up from germline, CDR1 is MNHEY and CDR2 is SVGAGI. V lost 6 bases, J lost 6 bases, and 8 bases stayed unmatched. CDR3: CASRRTGVSNSPLHF. The CDR3 DNA sequence: TGTGCCAGCAGACGAACAGGGGTCTCTAATTCACCCCTCCACTTT.

This sequence joins TRBV10-3 and TRBJ1-4; D gene unclear. From germline, CDR1 is ENHRY and CDR2 SYGVKD. The germline V and J ends were trimmed by 2 bases and 6 bases, with 10 bases remaining between them. The CDR3 is 14 amino acids. Written as DNA, the CDR3 is TGTGCCATCAGTGAGAAAGGGAGGGATGAAAAACTGTTTTTT. This sequence encodes CAISEKGRDEKLFF.

This clone was picked up a small number of times. The V gene is TRBV5-1, the J gene TRBJ2-7, with a possible D match to TRBD1 (6 bases). CDR3 length: 13 residues. V lost 0 bases, J lost 6 bases, and 10 bases lay in between. The germline V gene has CDR1 SGHRS and CDR2 YFSETQ. In nucleotides, the CDR3 is TGCGCCAGCAGCTTGGAAGGGGGTTTCGAGCAGTACTTC. Translation gives CASSLEGGFEQYF.

The chain recombines TRBV7-9 with TRBJ2-7; maybe TRBD2 (5 bases). Germline assignment: CDR1 SEHNR and CDR2 FQNEAQ (reference sequence). The V end was cut by 1 base, the J end by 4 bases, with 11 bases between. This CDR3 is built from 14 residues. DNA for the CDR3: TGTGCCAGCAGCTTAGAAGGACTTCAGTACGAGCAGTACTTC. Protein product: CASSLEGLQYEQYF. Supplemented by reference TRBV7-9 and TRBJ2-7, the full variable domain reads DTGVSQNPRHKITKRGQNVTFRCDPISEHNRLYWYRQTLGQGPEFLTYFQNEAQLEKSRLLSDRFSAERPKGSFSTLEIQRTEQGDSAMYLCASSLEGLQYEQYFGPGTRLTVT.

The DNA for the CDR3 is TGCAGAACTACAGGGGTCGATGGCTACACCTTC. Translating gives CRTTGVDGYTF. The chain is built from TRBV20-1 and TRBJ1-2; TRBD1 aligns across 7 bases. CDR3 length: 11 amino acids. Germline values: CDR1 DFQATT, CDR2 SNEGSKA (reference sequence).

The table lists this clone with a few counts. This sequence joins TRBV5-6 and TRBJ1-1, with D unresolved. This CDR3 has 15 amino acids. V lost 4 bases and J lost 4, with 17 bases in between. Germline CDR1 and CDR2: SGHDT and YYEEEE. DNA for the CDR3: TGTGCCAGCAGCCTCCGGACGGGGAGATCCACTGAAGCTTTCTTT. It translates to CASSLRTGRSTEAFF.

This clone was recorded only once. CDR3 in amino acids: CASSLDSATNEKLFF. The CDR3 coding sequence is TGTGCCAGTAGTCTGGACAGTGCAACTAATGAAAAACTGTTTTTT. J is TRBJ1-4 and V is TRBV19, with D possibly matching TRBD1 (6 bases). The V gene lost 5 bases and the J gene lost 0 bases, with 10 bases spanning the gap. Germline V gives CDR1 LNHDA, CDR2 SQIVND (reference sequence). The CDR3 has 15 residues.

V usage is TRBV19 and J usage is TRBJ1-6; D gene unclear. Germline V gene lookup returns CDR1 LNHDA and CDR2 SQIVND (reference sequence). V lost 4 bases, J lost 5 bases, and 15 bases lay in between. The CDR3 has 16 residues. This CDR3 is CASSTETAVNNSPLHF. Written as DNA, the CDR3 is TGTGCCAGTAGTACGGAGACGGCGGTAAATAATTCACCCCTCCACTTT.

This clone occurred a few times. Written as DNA, the CDR3 is TGTGCCAGCAGTGCATCCGGGACAGTTGGCTACACCTTC. Translation: CASSASGTVGYTF. The chain employs TRBV6-1 and TRBJ1-2, with TRBD1 matching 7 bases. The CDR3 runs 13 residues. J gave up 7 bases and V 4 bases, and 6 bases lay outside the gene matches. From germline, CDR1 is MNHNS and CDR2 SASEGT.

CDR3 loop: CASSLGVVFGAQYF. DNA of the CDR3: TGTGCCAGCAGCTTAGGAGTGGTTTTTGGGGCCCAGTACTTC. The chain joins TRBV11-2 to TRBJ2-5; D is unclear. Germline CDR1 SGHAT, CDR2 FQNNGV. Trimming removed 1 base at V and 9 bases at J, with 15 bases between. The CDR3 sequence is 14 residues long.

The J gene is TRBJ1-5, the V gene TRBV2; no definite D call. Germline V gene lookup returns CDR1 SNHLY and CDR2 FYNNEI. The CDR3 extends over 15 amino acids. V gave up 5 bases and J gave up 3 bases, with 14 bases separating them. The CDR3 loop is CASSLFRADNQPQHF. The DNA of the CDR3 is TGTGCCAGCAGTTTATTCCGGGCCGACAATCAGCCCCAGCATTTT.

The chain recombines TRBV25-1 with TRBJ1-2, with D possibly TRBD1 on 5 matching bases. Germline V lookup: CDR1 MGHDK, CDR2 SYGVNS. The CDR3 covers 16 residues. V lost 6 bases, J lost 5 bases, and 22 bases lay in between. The CDR3 region has the DNA TGTGCCAGCAGGGATGAAGATGTAATGGGGGATTATGGCTACACCTTC. Its protein product is CASRDEDVMGDYGYTF.

V and J are TRBV20-1 and TRBJ2-3, with 7 positions matching TRBD2. The trim removed 8 bases at V and 6 bases at J, leaving 2 bases unmatched. Per germline, CDR1 DFQATT and CDR2 SNEGSKA (reference sequence). The CDR3 runs to 10 residues. For the CDR3, the DNA is TGCAGTACCGGGAGGGATACGCAGTATTTT. Its translation: CSTGRDTQYF.

The chain couples TRBV19 to TRBJ1-4, with 10 bases lining up with TRBD1. This CDR3 has 15 residues. CDR1 and CDR2 (germline): LNHDA, SQIVND (reference sequence). Trimming cost V 3 bases and J 8 bases; bases outside gene matches: 6. DNA of the CDR3: TGTGCCAGTAGTATGGCGGGACAGGGGTACGAAAAACTGTTTTTT. Translated: CASSMAGQGYEKLFF.

The chain links TRBV25-1 to TRBJ1-6; 9 nucleotides agree with TRBD1. There are 16 residues in the CDR3. Per the germline V gene, CDR1 is MGHDK and CDR2 is SYGVNS. V shed 8 bases and J 5 bases; nucleotides not matched to a gene: 10. CDR3 region: CASRSDRGMDNSPLHF. The CDR3 nucleotides read TGTGCCAGCCGATCTGACAGGGGGATGGATAATTCACCCCTCCACTTT.

This clone was observed once. The gene calls are TRBV7-9 and TRBJ1-3; D unresolved. Germline loops: CDR1 SEHNR, CDR2 FQNEAQ (reference sequence). V was pared by 5 bases and J by 1 base, with 12 bases between. The CDR3 runs to 15 residues. This CDR3 is CASSDGVSSGNTIYF. The CDR3 nucleotides read TGTGCCAGCAGCGATGGGGTCTCTTCTGGAAACACCATATATTTT.

The count of this clone is one. This chain joins TRBV10-3 and TRBJ2-3; TRBD2 matches 14 bases. Trimming cost V 4 bases and J 6 bases; bases outside gene matches: 6. Germline CDR1 is ENHRY and CDR2 is SYGVKD. This CDR3 comprises 16 residues. Written as DNA, the CDR3 is TGTGCCATCAGTGTGACTAGCGGGGGGGGATCGGATACGCAGTATTTT. Translated, it gives CAISVTSGGGSDTQYF.

This clone was observed once. CDR3 protein: CASSPPVGAHPSSYEQYF. The CDR3 DNA follows: TGTGCCAGCAGCCCACCTGTCGGGGCTCACCCCAGCTCCTACGAGCAGTACTTC. The chain joins TRBV7-9 to TRBJ2-7; D assignment may be TRBD1 or TRBD2 (5 bases each). V shed 5 bases and J shed 0 bases, with 23 bases lying between them. The CDR3 has 18 residues. Germline V gene lookup returns CDR1 SEHNR and CDR2 FQNEAQ (reference sequence).

V is TRBV30 and J is TRBJ2-3; D possibly uses TRBD1 or TRBD2 (6 bases each). Germline assignment: CDR1 GTSNPN and CDR2 SVGIG (reference sequence). Trimming pared 3 bases from V and 1 base from J, leaving 17 bases between. This CDR3 contains 16 residues. CDR3 in amino acids: CAWSTPGRGRTDTQYF. Here the CDR3 DNA reads TGTGCCTGGAGCACCCCCGGCCGGGGGCGCACAGATACGCAGTATTTT.